The 27 T cell receptor beta chains given below trace back to one sample, sequenced in a study of CD8 T cells in ankylosing spondylitis. TCRdb redid the calling of the 5' RACE reads with MiXCR, one entry per CDR3 protein. The sample includes hundreds of thousands of distinct CDR3 sequences, over 9.5% of them seen just once. These receptors are not linked to any known antigen. Findings and caveats of the study: Characteristic of ankylosing spondylitis blood, it appeared, was a TCR beta motif comprising 7 to 9 highly homologous variants.

The sample consisted of blood, either unsorted or a sorted T cell fraction (not recorded which). These receptors came from a male donor with ankylosing spondylitis.

This clonotype has only a few counts. The chain is built from TRBV20-1 and TRBJ2-7, with D maybe TRBD2 (6 bases). The CDR3 is 12 amino acids. CDR1 and CDR2 (germline): DFQATT, SNEGSKA (reference sequence). Trimming left V 5 bases short and J 5 bases short, with 13 bases between. The CDR3 spells CSAVGRVNEQYF. The CDR3 DNA is TGCAGTGCTGTCGGGAGAGTCAACGAGCAGTACTTC.

The gene calls are TRBV5-1 and TRBJ2-1; D unclear. Trimming left V 4 bases short and J 6 bases short, with 17 bases between. The germline CDR1 and CDR2 sequences are SGHRS and YFSETQ. The CDR3 extends over 15 amino acids. The DNA for the CDR3 is TGCGCCAGCAGCCTAAGACAACAATGGGGCAATGAGCAGTTCTTC. It is translated as CASSLRQQWGNEQFF.

This clonotype has ten or more counts. The chain uses TRBV6-2 or TRBV6-3 and TRBJ1-5; a possible D gene is TRBD1 (5 bases). In germline, CDR1 is MNHEY, CDR2 SVGEGT. V dropped 5 bases and J dropped 2 bases, with 7 bases sitting between them. The length of the CDR3 is 13 residues. The CDR3 nucleotides are TGTGCCAGCAGTGACAGTGGCAATCAGCCCCAGCATTTT. Translation gives CASSDSGNQPQHF.

This clonotype was detected only a few times. This sequence joins TRBV11-2 and TRBJ2-1, with 9 bases matching TRBD1. This CDR3 region has 14 residues. Trimming cost V 5 bases and J 9 bases; bases outside gene matches: 8. Germline V gene data show CDR1 as SGHAT and CDR2 as FQNNGV. The CDR3 sequence: CASSLRDREGEQFF. The DNA for the CDR3 is TGTGCCAGCAGCCTCCGGGACAGGGAAGGTGAGCAGTTCTTC.

This clonotype was seen only a few times. J is TRBJ2-2 and V is TRBV12-3 or TRBV12-4; TRBD2 matches 9 bases. The CDR3 runs 13 residues. V lost 3 bases and J lost 16; bases outside the gene matches: 9. CDR3 DNA: TGTGCCAGCAGTTTGGAGGGACTAGCCTTCCAGTTTTTT. Encoded protein: CASSLEGLAFQFF.

The sample holds a few counts of this clonotype. The chain uses TRBV6-6 and TRBJ2-1; the D is unclear. The germline V and J ends were trimmed by 6 bases and 4 bases, with 10 bases remaining between them. Germline values: CDR1 MNHNY, CDR2 SVGAGI (reference sequence). The CDR3 is 13 residues long. CDR3 in amino acids: CASRPPSYNEQFF. CDR3 sequence (DNA): TGTGCCAGCAGACCACCTAGTTACAATGAGCAGTTCTTC.

This clonotype showed up just a few times. The V gene is TRBV20-1, the J gene TRBJ1-3; TRBD1 agrees at 7 bases. This CDR3 has 16 residues. Germline trimming cut 0 bases from V and 2 bases from J; bases unmatched to any gene: 7. Germline V gene lookup returns CDR1 DFQATT and CDR2 SNEGSKA (reference sequence). The DNA for the CDR3 is TGCAGTGCTAGAGATTACTCAACAGGGGCTGGAAACACCATATATTTT. This codes for CSARDYSTGAGNTIYF.

On this clonotype: This could be a read error, since a much larger clone is one nucleotide away. This chain uses TRBV5-1 with TRBJ1-1; D call uncertain. Trimming removed 0 bases at V and 1 base at J, with 7 bases between. In germline, CDR1 is SGHRS, CDR2 YFSETQ. The CDR3 contains 14 residues. The CDR3 spells CASSLGRPNTEAFF. The CDR3 DNA reads TGCGCCAGCAGCTTGGGACGGCCGAACACTGAAGCTTTCTTT. Full variable domain (rest looked up from reference TRBV5-1 and TRBJ1-1): KAGVTQTPRYLIKTRGQQVTLSCSPISGHRSVSWYQQTPGQGLQFLFEYFSETQRNKGNFPGRFSGRQFSNSRSEMNVSTLELGDSALYLCASSLGRPNTEAFFGQGTRLTVV.

There are many counts of this clonotype. The gene calls are TRBV11-2 and TRBJ1-1, with D perhaps TRBD1 (5 bases). The length of the CDR3 is 15 residues. The V gene's germline CDR1 is SGHAT and CDR2 FQNNGV. V was cut by 5 bases and J by 1 base, with 14 bases left in between. The CDR3 is CASSGGGRTNTEAFF. The CDR3 region has the DNA TGTGCCAGCAGCGGGGGTGGACGGACGAACACTGAAGCTTTCTTT.

The chain has TRBV6-2 or TRBV6-3 and TRBJ2-3, with a tentative D call TRBD1 (5 bases). The V end was cut by 4 bases, the J end by 6 bases, with 11 bases between. The germline CDR1 and CDR2 sequences are MNHEY and SVGEGT. The CDR3 loop spans 13 amino acids. In nucleotides, the CDR3 is TGTGCCAGCAGTTTTGACAGCTGGGATACGCAGTATTTT. Encoded protein: CASSFDSWDTQYF.

In nucleotides, the CDR3 is TGTGCCATCAGGGGGCGGGGGGGCCCTAGCACAGATACGCAGTATTTT. This encodes CAIRGRGGPSTDTQYF. This chain links TRBV10-3 with TRBJ2-3; 9 nucleotides line up with TRBD2. The CDR3 loop spans 16 amino acids. J gave up 0 bases and V 6 bases, and 7 bases lay outside the gene matches. Germline V gives CDR1 ENHRY, CDR2 SYGVKD.

This clonotype showed up just a few times. V usage is TRBV20-1 and J usage is TRBJ1-5; D gene unclear. This CDR3 has 13 residues. Trimming left V 1 base short and J 5 bases short, with 9 bases between. Per the germline V gene, CDR1 is DFQATT and CDR2 is SNEGSKA (reference sequence). The CDR3 spells CSARGMGYQPQHF. For the CDR3, the DNA is TGCAGTGCTAGAGGTATGGGGTATCAGCCCCAGCATTTT.

This clonotype appeared many times. The rearrangement uses TRBV3-1 and TRBJ1-1; possibly TRBD1 for D (5 bases). In germline, CDR1 is LGHDT, CDR2 YNNKEL (reference sequence). Trimming stripped 1 base from V and 6 bases from J, with 15 bases between. The CDR3 contains 15 residues. CDR3 sequence (DNA): TGTGCCAGCAGCCAAGCGGCAGGGCGGGACGCTGAAGCTTTCTTT. Its protein product is CASSQAAGRDAEAFF.

CDR3 amino acids: CSAFDRLSYNEQFF. The CDR3 nucleotides are TGCAGTGCTTTCGACAGGCTATCCTACAATGAGCAGTTCTTC. This chain uses TRBV20-1 with TRBJ2-1; a weak D match, TRBD1 (6 bases). The CDR3 runs to 14 residues. Germline assignment: CDR1 DFQATT and CDR2 SNEGSKA (reference sequence). V gave up 5 bases and J gave up 1 base, with 12 bases separating them.

This clonotype was seen a single time. The V gene is TRBV2, the J gene TRBJ2-3; D is uncertain. This CDR3 contains 13 residues. Germline V gene sequence: CDR1 SNHLY, CDR2 FYNNEI. Trimming pared 6 bases from V and 5 bases from J, leaving 12 bases between. CDR3 DNA: TGTGCCAGCAGCGCGGAGCGTCAAGATACGCAGTATTTT. Amino acids: CASSAERQDTQYF.

The gene calls are TRBV5-1 and TRBJ1-2, with D perhaps matching TRBD1 (5 bases). Per the germline V gene, CDR1 is SGHRS and CDR2 is YFSETQ. V dropped 4 bases and J dropped 2 bases, with 12 bases sitting between them. CDR3 length: 14 residues. The CDR3 nucleotides read TGCGCCAGCAGCGCCCAGACAGTGAACTATGGCTACACCTTC. Translated: CASSAQTVNYGYTF.

The V gene is TRBV5-1, the J gene TRBJ2-1; the D is unclear. The CDR3 runs to 14 residues. With 7 bases removed from V and 0 bases from J, the gap between germline ends came to 11 bases. Looked up from germline, CDR1 is SGHRS and CDR2 is YFSETQ. The CDR3 bases are TGCGCCAGCCGTTTCCAGCCCTCCTACAATGAGCAGTTCTTC. It specifies CASRFQPSYNEQFF. Combining the CDR3 with reference TRBV5-1 and TRBJ2-1 gives the whole variable domain KAGVTQTPRYLIKTRGQQVTLSCSPISGHRSVSWYQQTPGQGLQFLFEYFSETQRNKGNFPGRFSGRQFSNSRSEMNVSTLELGDSALYLCASRFQPSYNEQFFGPGTRLTVL.

At least ten counts were recorded for this clonotype. This sequence joins TRBV20-1 and TRBJ2-2; unclear D gene. CDR1 DFQATT and CDR2 SNEGSKA come from the germline V gene (reference sequence). Trimming left V 4 bases short and J 4 bases short, with 10 bases between. The CDR3 loop spans 13 amino acids. CDR3 sequence reads: CSATRRSTGELFF. The DNA for the CDR3 is TGCAGTGCTACTAGAAGAAGCACCGGGGAGCTGTTTTTT.

This sequence joins TRBV6-1 and TRBJ2-2; TRBD1 aligns across 8 bases. The CDR3 spans 13 residues. The germline CDR1 and CDR2 sequences are MNHNS and SASEGT. The trim removed 8 bases at V and 7 bases at J, leaving 6 bases unmatched. The CDR3 DNA sequence: TGTGCCAGCCCGGACAGGGCGGACGGGGAGCTGTTTTTT. This gives the protein CASPDRADGELFF.

In this sample, this clonotype turned up a few times. This chain connects TRBV7-2 to TRBJ2-1; unclear D gene. The CDR3 extends over 15 amino acids. V lost 1 base and J lost 8, with 15 bases in between. CDR1 is SGHTA, CDR2 FQGNSA, per germline. The CDR3 coding sequence is TGTGCCAGCAGCTTAGACCACCACCGGTCCGATGAGCAGTTCTTC. Encoded protein: CASSLDHHRSDEQFF.

The chain joins TRBV27 to TRBJ2-2, with a possible D match to TRBD2 (6 bases). This CDR3 spans 17 amino acids. The germline V gene has CDR1 MNHEY and CDR2 SMNVEV (reference sequence). V lost 5 bases and J 7 bases, leaving 23 bases between the germline ends. CDR3 DNA: TGTGCCAGCAGTGACTGCCGGACCGGGAGCTTTTGCGGGGAGCTGTTTTTT. Its translation: CASSDCRTGSFCGELFF.

There are a few counts of this clonotype. The chain is built from TRBV3-1 and TRBJ2-1; perhaps TRBD2 as D (5 bases). Germline values: CDR1 LGHDT, CDR2 YNNKEL (reference sequence). This CDR3 region has 13 residues. Trimming pared 6 bases from V and 3 bases from J, leaving 9 bases between. The CDR3 coding sequence is TGTGCCAGCAGGCCCCGGGGCTACAATGAGCAGTTCTTC. It yields the protein CASRPRGYNEQFF.

V is TRBV5-8 and J is TRBJ2-2, with D uncertain. The CDR3 sequence is 17 residues long. CDR1 is SGHTS, CDR2 YDEGEE, per germline. V was clipped by 0 bases and J by 0 bases, with 12 bases between them. The DNA for the CDR3 is TGTGCCAGCAGCTTGGCCTCGGCCGGTCCGAACACCGGGGAGCTGTTTTTT. It is translated as CASSLASAGPNTGELFF.

The chain combines TRBV7-2 with TRBJ2-3, with 11 bases that match TRBD2. The germline V gene encodes CDR1 SGHTA and CDR2 FQGNSA. This CDR3 region has 15 residues. The J segment lost 3 bases and the V segment lost 5 bases, leaving 4 bases of the junction unmatched. The CDR3 reads CASSQLAGVTDTQYF. CDR3 coding DNA: TGTGCCAGCAGCCAACTAGCGGGGGTTACAGATACGCAGTATTTT. Together with reference TRBV7-2 and TRBJ2-3, the CDR3 gives the full variable domain: GAGVSQSPSNKVTEKGKDVELRCDPISGHTALYWYRQSLGQGLEFLIYFQGNSAPDKSGLPSDRFSAERTGGSVSTLTIQRTQQEDSAVYLCASSQLAGVTDTQYFGPGTRLTVL.

This clonotype was observed a few times. The chain combines TRBV2 with TRBJ2-2, with TRBD2 identical over 7 bases. Per germline, CDR1 SNHLY and CDR2 FYNNEI. V trimming: 5 bases; J trimming: 4 bases; junction bases outside the gene matches: 7. The CDR3 covers 15 residues. The chain's CDR3 is CASSSSGATTGELFF. CDR3 bases: TGTGCCAGCAGTAGCAGCGGGGCCACCACCGGGGAGCTGTTTTTT.

The chain joins TRBV7-6 to TRBJ2-1; possibly TRBD1 or TRBD2 for D (7 bases each). Germline V CDR1 and CDR2: SGHVS, FNYEAQ. This CDR3 region has 15 residues. V was cut by 5 bases and J by 4 bases, with 15 bases left in between. The CDR3 region is CASSPAGQPYNEQFF. The CDR3 DNA sequence: TGTGCCAGCAGCCCAGCGGGACAGCCGTACAATGAGCAGTTCTTC.

V gene TRBV20-1 combines with J gene TRBJ2-5, with no clear D. Germline CDR1 reads DFQATT; CDR2 reads SNEGSKA (reference sequence). This CDR3 spans 14 amino acids. The V end was cut by 6 bases, the J end by 7 bases, with 21 bases between. This CDR3 is CSASPALEAWTQYF. DNA for the CDR3: TGCAGTGCCTCTCCGGCCTTAGAGGCCTGGACCCAGTACTTC.